This T cell receptor beta chain appears in the sequencing data of a study of CD8 T cells in Susac syndrome. When the RNA was reverse transcribed, random hexamers were used with an input of about 0.45 to 1 ug. By means of immunoSEQ multiplex PCR, TCR beta CDR3 spanning 54 Vbeta and 13 Jbeta underwent amplification. TCRdb ran MiXCR on the immunoSEQ multiplex PCR reads and lists one entry per CDR3 protein. The repertoire consists of 190,000 or so distinct CDR3 sequences, with roughly 96% occurring once and the leading ten covering under 0.095%. Sequencing of TCR beta was undertaken in CD8+ and CD4+ T cells derived from blood. TEMRA cells were FACS-enriched, while CD8+ and CD4+ T cells were negatively isolated. CDR3 length: 18 amino acids. The V segment lost 5 bases and the J segment 2 bases; nucleotides outside the gene matches: 15. Germline CDR1 reads SEHNR; CDR2 reads FQNEAQ (reference sequence).

The receptor was isolated from a human donor with multiple sclerosis. The chain couples TRBV7-9 to TRBJ2-5, with TRBD2 identical over 9 bases. The sequencing input was CD4+ T cells from PBMCs. CDR3 bases: TGTGCCAGCAGCCTACCTCGGAGGTTAGCGGGGGTGCAAGAGACCCAGTACTTC. It yields the protein CASSLPRRLAGVQETQYF.